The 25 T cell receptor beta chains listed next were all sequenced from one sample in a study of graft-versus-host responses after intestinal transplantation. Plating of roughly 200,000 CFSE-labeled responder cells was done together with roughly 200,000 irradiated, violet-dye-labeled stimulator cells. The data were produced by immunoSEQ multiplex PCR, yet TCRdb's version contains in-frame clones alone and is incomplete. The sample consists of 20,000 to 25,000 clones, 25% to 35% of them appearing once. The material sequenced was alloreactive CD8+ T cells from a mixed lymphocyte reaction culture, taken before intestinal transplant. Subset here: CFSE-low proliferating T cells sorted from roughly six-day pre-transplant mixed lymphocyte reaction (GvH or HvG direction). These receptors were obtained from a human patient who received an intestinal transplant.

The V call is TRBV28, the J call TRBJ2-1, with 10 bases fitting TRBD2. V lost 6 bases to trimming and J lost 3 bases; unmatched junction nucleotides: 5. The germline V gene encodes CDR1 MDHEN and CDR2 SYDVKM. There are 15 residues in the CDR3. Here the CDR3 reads CASSLLAGSYNEQFF. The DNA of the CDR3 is TGTGCCAGCAGCTTACTAGCGGGGAGCTACAATGAGCAGTTCTTC. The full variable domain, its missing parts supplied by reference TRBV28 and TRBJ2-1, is DVKVTQSSRYLVKRTGEKVFLECVQDMDHENMFWYRQDPGLGLRLIYFSYDVKMKEKGDIPEGYSVSREKKERFSLILESASTNQTSMYLCASSLLAGSYNEQFFGPGTRLTVL.

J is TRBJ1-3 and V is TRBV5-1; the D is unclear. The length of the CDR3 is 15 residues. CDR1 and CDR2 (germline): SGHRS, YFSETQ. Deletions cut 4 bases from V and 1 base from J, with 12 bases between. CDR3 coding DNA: TGCGCCAGCAGCGGCTTTCCCACGTCTGGAAACACCATATATTTT. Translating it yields CASSGFPTSGNTIYF.

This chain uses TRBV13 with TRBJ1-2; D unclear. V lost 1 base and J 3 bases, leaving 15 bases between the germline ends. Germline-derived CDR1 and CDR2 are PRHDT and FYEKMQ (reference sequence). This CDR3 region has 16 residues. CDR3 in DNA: TGTGCCAGCAGCTTAGTGGGCCAAGGGTTTTACTATGGCTACACCTTC. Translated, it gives CASSLVGQGFYYGYTF.

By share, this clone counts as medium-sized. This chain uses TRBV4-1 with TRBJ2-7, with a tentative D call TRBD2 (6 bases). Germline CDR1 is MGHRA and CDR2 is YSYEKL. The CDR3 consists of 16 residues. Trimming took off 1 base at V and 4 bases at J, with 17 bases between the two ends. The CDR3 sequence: CASSQVGGGANYEQYF. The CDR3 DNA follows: TGCGCCAGCAGCCAAGTTGGAGGCGGGGCGAATTACGAGCAGTACTTC.

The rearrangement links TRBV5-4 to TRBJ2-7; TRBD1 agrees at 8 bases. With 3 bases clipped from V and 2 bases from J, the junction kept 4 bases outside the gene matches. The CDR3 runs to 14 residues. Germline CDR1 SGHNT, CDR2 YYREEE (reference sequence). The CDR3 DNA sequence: TGTGCCAGCAGCTCCGGGACAGGACCCTACGAGCAGTACTTC. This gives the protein CASSSGTGPYEQYF.

The DNA for the CDR3 is TGTGCCAGCAGTACAGACAGGTTGGGGGAGCTGTTTTTT. Protein sequence: CASSTDRLGELFF. The J gene is TRBJ2-2, the V gene TRBV7-9; a possible D gene is TRBD1 (6 bases). There are 13 residues in the CDR3. Trimming removed 6 bases from V and 8 bases from J, with 13 bases in between. CDR1 is SEHNR and CDR2 is FQNEAQ in the germline V gene (reference sequence).

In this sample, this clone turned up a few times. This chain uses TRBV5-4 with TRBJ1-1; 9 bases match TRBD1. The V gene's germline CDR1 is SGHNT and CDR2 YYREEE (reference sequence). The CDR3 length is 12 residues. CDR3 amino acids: CAQGQGSTEAFF. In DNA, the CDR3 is TGTGCGCAAGGACAGGGGAGTACTGAAGCTTTCTTT.

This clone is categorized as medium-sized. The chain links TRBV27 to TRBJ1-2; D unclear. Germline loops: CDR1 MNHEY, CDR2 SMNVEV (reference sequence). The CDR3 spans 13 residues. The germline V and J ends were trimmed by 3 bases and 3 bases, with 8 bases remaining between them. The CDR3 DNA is TGTGCCAGCAGTTTTGGAGTCGACTATGGCTACACCTTC. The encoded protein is CASSFGVDYGYTF.

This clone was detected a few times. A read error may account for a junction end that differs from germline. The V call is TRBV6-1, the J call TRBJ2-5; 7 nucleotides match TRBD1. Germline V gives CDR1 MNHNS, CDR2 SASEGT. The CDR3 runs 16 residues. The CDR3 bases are TGTGCCATCAGTGAGTCGAGGCAGGGGGTTGAAGAGACCCAGTACTTC. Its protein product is CAISESRQGVEETQYF.

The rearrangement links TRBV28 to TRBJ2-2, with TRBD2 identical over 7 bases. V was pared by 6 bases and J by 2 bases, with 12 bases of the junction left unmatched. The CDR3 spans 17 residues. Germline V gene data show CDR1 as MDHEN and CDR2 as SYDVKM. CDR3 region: CASSYHLASGNTGELFF. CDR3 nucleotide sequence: TGTGCCAGCAGCTATCACCTGGCTAGCGGTAACACCGGGGAGCTGTTTTTT.

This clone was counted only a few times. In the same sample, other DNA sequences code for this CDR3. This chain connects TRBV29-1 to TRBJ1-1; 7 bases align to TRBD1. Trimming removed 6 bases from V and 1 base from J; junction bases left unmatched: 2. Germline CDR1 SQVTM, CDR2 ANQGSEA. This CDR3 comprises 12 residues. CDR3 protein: CSVRTGNTEAFF. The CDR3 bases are TGCAGCGTGCGGACAGGGAACACTGAAGCTTTCTTT. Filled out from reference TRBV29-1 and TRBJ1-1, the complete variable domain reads SAVISQKPSRDICQRGTSLTIQCQVDSQVTMMFWYRQQPGQSLTLIATANQGSEATYESGFVIDKFPISRPNLTFSTLTVSNMSPEDSSIYLCSVRTGNTEAFFGQGTRLTVV.

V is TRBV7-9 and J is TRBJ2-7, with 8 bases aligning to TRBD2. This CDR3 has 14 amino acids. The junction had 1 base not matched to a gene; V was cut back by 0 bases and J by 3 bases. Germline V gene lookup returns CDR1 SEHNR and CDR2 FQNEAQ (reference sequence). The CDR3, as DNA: TGTGCCAGCAGCTTAGCTGGGACTAGCTACGAGCAGTACTTC. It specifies CASSLAGTSYEQYF.

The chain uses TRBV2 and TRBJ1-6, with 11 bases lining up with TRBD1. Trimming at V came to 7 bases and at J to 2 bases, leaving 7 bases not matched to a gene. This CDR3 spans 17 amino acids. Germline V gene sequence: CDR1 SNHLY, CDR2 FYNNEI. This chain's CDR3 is CASTLDRGRAYNSPLHF. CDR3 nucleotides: TGTGCCAGCACTTTGGACAGGGGGCGCGCCTATAATTCACCCCTCCACTTT. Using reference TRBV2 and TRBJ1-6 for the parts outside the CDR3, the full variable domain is EPEVTQTPSHQVTQMGQEVILRCVPISNHLYFYWYRQILGQKVEFLVSFYNNEISEKSEIFDDQFSVERPDGSNFTLKIRSTKLEDSAMYFCASTLDRGRAYNSPLHFGNGTRLTVT.

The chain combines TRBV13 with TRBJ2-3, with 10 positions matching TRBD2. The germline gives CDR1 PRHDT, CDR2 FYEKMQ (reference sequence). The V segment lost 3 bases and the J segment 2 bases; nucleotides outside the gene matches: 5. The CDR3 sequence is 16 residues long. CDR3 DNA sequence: TGTGCCAGCAGCTTTGTAGCGGGGGGCCTCACAGATACGCAGTATTTT. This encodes CASSFVAGGLTDTQYF. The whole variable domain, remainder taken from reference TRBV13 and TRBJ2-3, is AAGVIQSPRHLIKEKRETATLKCYPIPRHDTVYWYQQGPGQDPQFLISFYEKMQSDKGSIPDRFSAQQFSDYHSELNMSSLELGDSALYFCASSFVAGGLTDTQYFGPGTRLTVL.

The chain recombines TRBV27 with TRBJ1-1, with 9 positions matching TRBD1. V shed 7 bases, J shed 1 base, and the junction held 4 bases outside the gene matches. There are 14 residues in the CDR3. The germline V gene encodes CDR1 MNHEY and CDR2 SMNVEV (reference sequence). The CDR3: CASKEGQGNTEAFF. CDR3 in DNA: TGTGCCAGCAAGGAGGGACAGGGGAACACTGAAGCTTTCTTT.

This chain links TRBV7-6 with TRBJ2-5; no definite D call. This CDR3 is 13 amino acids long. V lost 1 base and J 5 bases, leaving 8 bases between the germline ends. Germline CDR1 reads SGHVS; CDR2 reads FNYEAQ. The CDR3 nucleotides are TGTGCCAGCAGCTTAGTGCTCCTCGAGACCCAGTACTTC. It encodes CASSLVLLETQYF.

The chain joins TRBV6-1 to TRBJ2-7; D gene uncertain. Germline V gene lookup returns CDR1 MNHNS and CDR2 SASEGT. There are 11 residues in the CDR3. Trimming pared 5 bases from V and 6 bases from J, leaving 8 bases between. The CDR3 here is CASSHGLEQYF. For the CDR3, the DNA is TGTGCCAGCAGTCACGGCCTCGAGCAGTACTTC.

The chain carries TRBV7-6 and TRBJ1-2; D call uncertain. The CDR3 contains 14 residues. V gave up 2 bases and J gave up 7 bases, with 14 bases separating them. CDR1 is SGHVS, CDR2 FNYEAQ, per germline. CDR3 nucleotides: TGTGCCAGCAGCTTACCGGGTCAGGAACCTGGCTACACCTTC. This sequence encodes CASSLPGQEPGYTF. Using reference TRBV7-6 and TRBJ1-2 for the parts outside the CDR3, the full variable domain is GAGVSQSPRYKVTKRGQDVALRCDPISGHVSLYWYRQALGQGPEFLTYFNYEAQQDKSGLPNDRFSAERPEGSISTLTIQRTEQRDSAMYRCASSLPGQEPGYTFGSGTRLTVV.

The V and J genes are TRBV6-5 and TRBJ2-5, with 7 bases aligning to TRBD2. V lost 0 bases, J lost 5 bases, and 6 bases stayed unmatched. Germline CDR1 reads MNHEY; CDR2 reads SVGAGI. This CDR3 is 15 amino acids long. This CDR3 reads CASSYSGGLGETQYF. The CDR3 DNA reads TGTGCCAGCAGTTACTCGGGGGGGTTAGGGGAGACCCAGTACTTC.

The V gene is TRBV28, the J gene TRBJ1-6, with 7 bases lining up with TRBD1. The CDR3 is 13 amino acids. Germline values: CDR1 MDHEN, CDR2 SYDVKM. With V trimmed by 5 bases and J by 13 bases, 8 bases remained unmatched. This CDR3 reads CASSRQGVGPLHF. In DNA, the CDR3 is TGTGCCAGCAGTCGACAGGGAGTGGGGCCCCTCCACTTT.

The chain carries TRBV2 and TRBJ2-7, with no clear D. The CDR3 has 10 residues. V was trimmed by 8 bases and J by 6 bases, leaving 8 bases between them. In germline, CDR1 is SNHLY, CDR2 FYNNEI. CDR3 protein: CASFGVEQYF. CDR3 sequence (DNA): TGTGCCAGCTTTGGGGTCGAGCAGTACTTC.

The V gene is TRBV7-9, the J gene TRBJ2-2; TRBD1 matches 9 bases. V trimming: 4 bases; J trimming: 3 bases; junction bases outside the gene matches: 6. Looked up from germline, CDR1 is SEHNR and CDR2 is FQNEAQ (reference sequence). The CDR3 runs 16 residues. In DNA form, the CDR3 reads TGTGCCAGCAGCTCCACAGGGGGCCCATACACCGGGGAGCTGTTTTTT. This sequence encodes CASSSTGGPYTGELFF.

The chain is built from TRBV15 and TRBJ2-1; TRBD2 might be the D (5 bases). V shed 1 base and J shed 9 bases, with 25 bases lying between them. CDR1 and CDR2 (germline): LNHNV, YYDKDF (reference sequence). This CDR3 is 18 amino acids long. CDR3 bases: TGTGCCACCAGCAGAGTATCTAGTTTCGGAGGTGGAGGCGGTGAGCAGTTCTTC. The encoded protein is CATSRVSSFGGGGGEQFF.

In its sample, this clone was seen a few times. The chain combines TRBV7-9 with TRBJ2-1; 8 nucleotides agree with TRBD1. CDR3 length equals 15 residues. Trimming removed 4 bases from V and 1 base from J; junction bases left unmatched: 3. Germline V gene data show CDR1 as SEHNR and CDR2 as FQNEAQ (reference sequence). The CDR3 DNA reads TGTGCCAGCAGCTACCGGGACAGGTCCTACAATGAGCAGTTCTTC. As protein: CASSYRDRSYNEQFF.

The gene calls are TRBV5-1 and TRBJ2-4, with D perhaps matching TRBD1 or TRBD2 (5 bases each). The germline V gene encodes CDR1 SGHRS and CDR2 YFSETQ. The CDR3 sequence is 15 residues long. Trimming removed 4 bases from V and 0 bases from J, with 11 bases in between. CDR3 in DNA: TGCGCCAGCAGCCTCCGGGACCAAGCCAAAAACATTCAGTACTTC. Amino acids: CASSLRDQAKNIQYF.